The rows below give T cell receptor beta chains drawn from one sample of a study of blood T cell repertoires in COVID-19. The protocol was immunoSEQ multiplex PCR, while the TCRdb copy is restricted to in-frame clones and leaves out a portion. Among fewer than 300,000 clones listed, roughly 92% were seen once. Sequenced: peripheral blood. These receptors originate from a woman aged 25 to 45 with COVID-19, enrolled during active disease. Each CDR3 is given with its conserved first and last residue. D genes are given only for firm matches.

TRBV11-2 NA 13 CASSEGVSYEQYF
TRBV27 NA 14 CASSPGTPRETLHF
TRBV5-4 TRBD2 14 CASSWEREGYEQYF
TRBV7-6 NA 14 CASSLEAGYNEQFF
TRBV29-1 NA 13 CSVQELINQPQHF
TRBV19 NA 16 CASSMRAGSGANVLTF
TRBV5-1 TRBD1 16 CASRTGDPLNTGELFF
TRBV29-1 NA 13 CSVERGGGSEAFF
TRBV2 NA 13 CASSIQPNYGYTF
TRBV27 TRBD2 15 CASSSAAGGLVGQYF
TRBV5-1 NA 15 CASSLVSLGEREQYF
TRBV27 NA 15 CASSLLSLTKNIQYF
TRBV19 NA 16 CASSIGQGLAKNIQYF
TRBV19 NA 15 CASSPTVIANTEAFF
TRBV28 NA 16 CASSGLKQGDNEKLFF
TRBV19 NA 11 CASKQWATIYF
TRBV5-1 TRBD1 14 CASSFQGVVNEQFF
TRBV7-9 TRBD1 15 CASSLTRQGVGGYTF
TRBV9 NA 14 CASSPLGGAYGYTF
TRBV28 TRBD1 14 CASSSSDRENGYTF